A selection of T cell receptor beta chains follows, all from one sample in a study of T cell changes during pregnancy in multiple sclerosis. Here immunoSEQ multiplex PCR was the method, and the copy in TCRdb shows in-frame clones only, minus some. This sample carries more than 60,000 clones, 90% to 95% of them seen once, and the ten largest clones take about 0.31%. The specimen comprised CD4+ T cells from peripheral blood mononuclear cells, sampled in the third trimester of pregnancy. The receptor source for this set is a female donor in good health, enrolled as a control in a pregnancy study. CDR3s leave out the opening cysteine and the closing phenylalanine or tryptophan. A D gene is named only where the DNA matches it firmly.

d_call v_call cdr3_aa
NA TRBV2 ASSTRSANTEAF
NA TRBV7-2 ASSPSWGSGGDTQY
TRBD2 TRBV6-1 ASSVSSGGHRAYEQY
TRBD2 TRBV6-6 ASSRTSGGSDTQY
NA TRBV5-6 ASSLAEAGGFPYEQY
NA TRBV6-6 ASSYSRDTYNYGYT
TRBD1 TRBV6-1 ASRGQGWYEQY
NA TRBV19 ASGTGTKNTEAF
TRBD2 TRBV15 ATSRGPGLGSDEQF
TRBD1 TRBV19 ASSILQGMDQPQH
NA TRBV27 ATCPGHLGTGELF
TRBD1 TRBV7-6 ASSRRSGTGQNEQY
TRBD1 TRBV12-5 ASGLGTGAQPQH
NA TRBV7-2 ASSFAGNYGYT
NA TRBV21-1 ASSKACWAGKVSTEAF
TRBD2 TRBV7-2 ASSLASSGNTDTQY
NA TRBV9 ASSPREGGPYEQY
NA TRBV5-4 ASSLGGRDTGELF
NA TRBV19 ASSITGGSGYT
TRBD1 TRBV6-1 ASSTGASYEQY
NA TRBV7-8 ASSIDRPSYEQY
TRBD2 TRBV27 ASSLSSGGYNEQF
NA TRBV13 ASSPRGKLSDTEAF
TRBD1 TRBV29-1 SVQAGTGGGQPQH
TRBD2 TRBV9 ASSASSGGVPSNTGELF
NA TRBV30 AWSAVRAGNTIY
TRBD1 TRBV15 ATSRDRDRGYEQY